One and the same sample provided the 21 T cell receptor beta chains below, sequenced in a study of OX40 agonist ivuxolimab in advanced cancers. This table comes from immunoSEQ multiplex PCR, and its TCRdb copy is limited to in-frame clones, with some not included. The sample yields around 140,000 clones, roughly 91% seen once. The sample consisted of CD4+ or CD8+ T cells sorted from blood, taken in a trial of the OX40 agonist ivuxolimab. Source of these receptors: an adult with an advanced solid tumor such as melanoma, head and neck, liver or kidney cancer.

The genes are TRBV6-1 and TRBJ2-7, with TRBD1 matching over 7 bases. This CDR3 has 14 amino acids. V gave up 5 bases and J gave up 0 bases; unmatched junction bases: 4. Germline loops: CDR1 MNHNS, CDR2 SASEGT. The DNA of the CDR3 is TGTGCCAGCAGTTCAACAGGGGACTCCTACGAGCAGTACTTC. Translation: CASSSTGDSYEQYF.

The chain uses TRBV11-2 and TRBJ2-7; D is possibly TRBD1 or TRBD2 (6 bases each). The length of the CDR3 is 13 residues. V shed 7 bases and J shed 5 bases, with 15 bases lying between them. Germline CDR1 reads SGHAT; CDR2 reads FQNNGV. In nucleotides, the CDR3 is TGTGCCAGCACTCTCCTGAGGGGGGACGAGCAGTACTTC. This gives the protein CASTLLRGDEQYF.

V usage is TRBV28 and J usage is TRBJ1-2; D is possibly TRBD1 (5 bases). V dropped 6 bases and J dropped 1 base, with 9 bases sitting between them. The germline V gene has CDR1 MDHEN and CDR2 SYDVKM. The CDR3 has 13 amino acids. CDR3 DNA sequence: TGTGCCAGCAGGGGGGTGAATAACTATGGCTACACCTTC. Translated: CASRGVNNYGYTF.

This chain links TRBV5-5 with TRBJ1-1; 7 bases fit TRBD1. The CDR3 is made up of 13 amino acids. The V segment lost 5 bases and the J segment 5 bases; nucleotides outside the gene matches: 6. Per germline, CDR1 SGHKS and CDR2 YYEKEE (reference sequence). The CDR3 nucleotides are TGTGCCAGCAGTCTGGGACAGCCGACTGAAGCTTTCTTT. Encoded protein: CASSLGQPTEAFF. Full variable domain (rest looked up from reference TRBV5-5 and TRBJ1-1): DAGVTQSPTHLIKTRGQQVTLRCSPISGHKSVSWYQQVLGQGPQFIFQYYEKEERGRGNFPDRFSARQFPNYSSELNVNALLLGDSALYLCASSLGQPTEAFFGQGTRLTVV.

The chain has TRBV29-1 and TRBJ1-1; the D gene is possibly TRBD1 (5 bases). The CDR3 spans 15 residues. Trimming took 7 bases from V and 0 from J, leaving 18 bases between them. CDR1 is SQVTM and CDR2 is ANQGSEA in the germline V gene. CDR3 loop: CSGGQGPVVNTEAFF. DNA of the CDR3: TGCAGCGGTGGGCAGGGACCAGTCGTGAACACTGAAGCTTTCTTT.

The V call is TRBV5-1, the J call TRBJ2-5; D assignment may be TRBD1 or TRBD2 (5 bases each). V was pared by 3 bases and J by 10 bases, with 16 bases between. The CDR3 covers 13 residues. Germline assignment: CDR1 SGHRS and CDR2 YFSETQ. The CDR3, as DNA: TGCGCCAGCAGCTCGAGAGGGGAAAGAGGCCAGTACTTC. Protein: CASSSRGERGQYF.

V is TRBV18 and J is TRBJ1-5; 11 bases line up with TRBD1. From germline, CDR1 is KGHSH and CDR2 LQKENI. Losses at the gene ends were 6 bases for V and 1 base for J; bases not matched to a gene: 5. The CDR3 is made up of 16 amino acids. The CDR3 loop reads CASSQGQGASNQPQHF. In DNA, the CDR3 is TGTGCCAGCTCCCAAGGACAGGGGGCAAGCAATCAGCCCCAGCATTTT.

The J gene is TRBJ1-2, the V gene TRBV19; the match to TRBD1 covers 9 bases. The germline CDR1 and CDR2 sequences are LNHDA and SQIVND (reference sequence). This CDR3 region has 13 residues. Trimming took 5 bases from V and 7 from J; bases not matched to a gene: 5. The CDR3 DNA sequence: TGTGCCAGTAGTTCGGGACAGGGAGGTGGCTACACCTTC. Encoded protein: CASSSGQGGGYTF. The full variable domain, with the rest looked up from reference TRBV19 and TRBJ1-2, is DGGITQSPKYLFRKEGQNVTLSCEQNLNHDAMYWYRQDPGQGLRLIYYSQIVNDFQKGDIAEGYSVSREKKESFPLTVTSAQKNPTAFYLCASSSGQGGGYTFGSGTRLTVV.

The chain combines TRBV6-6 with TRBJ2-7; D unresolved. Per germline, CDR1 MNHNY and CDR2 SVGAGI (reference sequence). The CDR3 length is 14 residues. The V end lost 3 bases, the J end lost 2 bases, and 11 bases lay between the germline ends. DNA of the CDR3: TGTGCCAGCAGTTATTTTGGGGAAGCCTACGAGCAGTACTTC. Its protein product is CASSYFGEAYEQYF.

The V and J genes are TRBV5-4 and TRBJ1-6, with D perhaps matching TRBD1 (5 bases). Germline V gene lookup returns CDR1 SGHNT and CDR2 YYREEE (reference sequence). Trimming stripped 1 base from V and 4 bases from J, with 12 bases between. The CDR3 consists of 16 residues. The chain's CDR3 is CASSLSRPGYNSPLHF. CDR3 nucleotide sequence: TGTGCCAGCAGCTTGTCCCGGCCAGGGTATAATTCACCCCTCCACTTT. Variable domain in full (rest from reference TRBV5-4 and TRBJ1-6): ETGVTQSPTHLIKTRGQQVTLRCSSQSGHNTVSWYQQALGQGPQFIFQYYREEENGRGNFPPRFSGLQFPNYSSELNVNALELDDSALYLCASSLSRPGYNSPLHFGNGTRLTVT.

This CDR3 is CASSQLPPGLVFTDTQYF. The CDR3 DNA reads as TGCGCCAGCAGCCAATTACCTCCGGGACTAGTTTTCACAGATACGCAGTATTTT. The chain links TRBV4-3 to TRBJ2-3, with 8 bases aligning to TRBD2. The V gene's germline CDR1 is LGHNA and CDR2 YSLEER. After removal of 2 bases from V and 2 bases from J, the junction contained 12 bases not matched to a gene. CDR3 size: 18 residues.

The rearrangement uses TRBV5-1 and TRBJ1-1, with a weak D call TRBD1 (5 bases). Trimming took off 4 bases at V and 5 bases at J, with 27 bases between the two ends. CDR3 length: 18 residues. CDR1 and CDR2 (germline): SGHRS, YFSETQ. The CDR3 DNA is TGCGCCAGCAGCCTACCGAATCGGTGGGGGGATCGAGAAACTGAAGCTTTCTTT. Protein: CASSLPNRWGDRETEAFF.

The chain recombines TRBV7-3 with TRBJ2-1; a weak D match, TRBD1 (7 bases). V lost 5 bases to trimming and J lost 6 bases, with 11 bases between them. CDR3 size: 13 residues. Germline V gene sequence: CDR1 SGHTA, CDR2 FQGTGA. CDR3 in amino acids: CASSRQGGNEQFF. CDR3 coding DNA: TGTGCCAGCAGCCGACAGGGAGGCAATGAGCAGTTCTTC.

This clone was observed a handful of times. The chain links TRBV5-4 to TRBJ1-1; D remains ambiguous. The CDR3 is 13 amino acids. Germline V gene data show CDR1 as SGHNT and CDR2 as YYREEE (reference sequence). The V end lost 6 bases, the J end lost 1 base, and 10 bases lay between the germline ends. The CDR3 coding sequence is TGTGCCAGCACCCGCTCGAGGAACACTGAAGCTTTCTTT. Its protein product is CASTRSRNTEAFF.

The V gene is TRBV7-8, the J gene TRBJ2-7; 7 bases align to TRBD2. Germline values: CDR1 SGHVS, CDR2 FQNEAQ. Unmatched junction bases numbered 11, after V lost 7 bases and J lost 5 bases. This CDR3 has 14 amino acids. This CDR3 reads CASTQREGLNEQYF. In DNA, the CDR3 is TGTGCCAGCACCCAGAGGGAGGGGTTGAACGAGCAGTACTTC.

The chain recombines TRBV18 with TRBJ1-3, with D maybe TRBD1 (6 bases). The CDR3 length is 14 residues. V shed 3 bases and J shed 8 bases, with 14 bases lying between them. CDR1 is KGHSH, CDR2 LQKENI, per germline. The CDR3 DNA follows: TGTGCCAGCTCACCCCAGGGGTCCCGGGACACCATATATTTT. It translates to CASSPQGSRDTIYF.

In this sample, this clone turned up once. In DNA form, the CDR3 reads TGCGCCAGCAGCCATAGAGGGGCCAGAAATTCACCCCTCCACTTT. Its translation is CASSHRGARNSPLHF. The gene calls are TRBV4-3 and TRBJ1-6; the D gene is possibly TRBD1 (5 bases). Germline V gene lookup returns CDR1 LGHNA and CDR2 YSLEER. This CDR3 comprises 15 residues. Trimming took off 3 bases at V and 7 bases at J, with 13 bases between the two ends.

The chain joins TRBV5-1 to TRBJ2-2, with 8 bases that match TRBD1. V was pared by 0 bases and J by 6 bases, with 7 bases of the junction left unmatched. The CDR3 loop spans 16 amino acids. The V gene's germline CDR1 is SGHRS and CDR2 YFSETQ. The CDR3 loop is CASSLGPRQGSGELFF. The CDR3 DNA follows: TGCGCCAGCAGCTTGGGCCCCCGACAGGGGTCCGGGGAGCTGTTTTTT.

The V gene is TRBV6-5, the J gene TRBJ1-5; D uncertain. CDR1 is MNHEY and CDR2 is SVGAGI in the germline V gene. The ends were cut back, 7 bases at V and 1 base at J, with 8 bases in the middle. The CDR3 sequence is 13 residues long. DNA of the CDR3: TGTGCCAGCAAGAGGGCAAGCAATCAGCCCCAGCATTTT. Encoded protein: CASKRASNQPQHF.

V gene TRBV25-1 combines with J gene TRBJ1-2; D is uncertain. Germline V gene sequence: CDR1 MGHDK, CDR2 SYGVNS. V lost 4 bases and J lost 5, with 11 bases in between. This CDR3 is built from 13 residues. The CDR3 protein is CASSVGEGYGYTF. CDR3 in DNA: TGTGCCAGCAGTGTTGGGGAGGGTTATGGCTACACCTTC.

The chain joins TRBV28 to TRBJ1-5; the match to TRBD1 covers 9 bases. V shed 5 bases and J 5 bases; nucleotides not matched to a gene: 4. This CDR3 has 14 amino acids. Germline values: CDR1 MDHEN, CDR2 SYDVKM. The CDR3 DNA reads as TGTGCCAGCAGTCTGGGACAGGGATATCAGCCCCAGCATTTT. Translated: CASSLGQGYQPQHF.